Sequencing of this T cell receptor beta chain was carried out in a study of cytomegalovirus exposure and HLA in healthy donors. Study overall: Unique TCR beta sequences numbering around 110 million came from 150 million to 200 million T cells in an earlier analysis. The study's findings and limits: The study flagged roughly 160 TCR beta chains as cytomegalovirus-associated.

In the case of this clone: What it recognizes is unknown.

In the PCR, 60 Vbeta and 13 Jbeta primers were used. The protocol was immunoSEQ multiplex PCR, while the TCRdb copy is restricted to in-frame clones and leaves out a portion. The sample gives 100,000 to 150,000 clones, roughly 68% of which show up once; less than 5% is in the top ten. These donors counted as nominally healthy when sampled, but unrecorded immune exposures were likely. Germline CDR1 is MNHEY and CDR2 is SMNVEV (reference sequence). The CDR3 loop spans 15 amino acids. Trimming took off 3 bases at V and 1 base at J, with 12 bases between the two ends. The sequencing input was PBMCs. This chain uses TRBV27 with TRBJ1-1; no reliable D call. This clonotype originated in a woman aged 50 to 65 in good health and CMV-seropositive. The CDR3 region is CASSFGRVSNTEAFF. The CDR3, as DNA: TGTGCCAGCAGTTTTGGTCGGGTATCGAACACTGAAGCTTTCTTT.